Listed below are T cell receptor beta chains from one sample, sequenced in a study of cytomegalovirus exposure and HLA in healthy donors. The data were produced by immunoSEQ multiplex PCR, yet TCRdb's version contains in-frame clones alone and is incomplete. This sample carries some 190,000 clones, roughly 85% of them seen once, and the ten largest clones take 1%. The sequenced sample was PBMCs. These receptors were obtained from a boy aged 2-9 years in good health and CMV-seronegative. Each CDR3 is given with its conserved first and last residue. D genes are given only for firm matches. For some rows the clone size is stated as once, few or many, or as a class when expanded; others skip it.

J | D | size | V | CDR3 | DNA
TRBJ1-4 | TRBD1 | NA | TRBV10-3 | CAISGDRVPGEKLFF | TGTGCCATCAGCGGGGACAGGGTCCCAGGGGAAAAACTGTTTTTT
TRBJ2-5 | NA | NA | TRBV7-9 | CASSLDAGAYETQYF | TGTGCCAGCAGCTTAGACGCGGGGGCTTATGAGACCCAGTACTTC
TRBJ1-2 | TRBD1 | once | TRBV9 | CASSVTSGGVNYGYTF | TGTGCCAGCAGCGTAACATCAGGGGGCGTTAACTATGGCTACACCTTC
TRBJ1-1 | TRBD1 | NA | TRBV30 | CAWSAWDRDTEAFF | TGTGCCTGGAGTGCCTGGGACAGGGACACTGAAGCTTTCTTT
TRBJ1-1 | NA | once | TRBV28 | CASSPPLHLLMNTEAFF | TGTGCCAGCAGCCCACCGCTCCACCTATTGATGAACACTGAAGCTTTCTTT
TRBJ1-3 | NA | NA | TRBV4-1 | CASSQEAGIIAGNTIYF | TGCGCCAGCAGCCAAGAGGCAGGGATTATAGCTGGAAACACCATATATTTT
TRBJ2-5 | NA | NA | TRBV27 | CASSSLGSTETQYF | TGTGCCAGCAGTTCACTAGGGTCTACAGAGACCCAGTACTTC
TRBJ2-6 | NA | NA | TRBV27 | CAGSTGPPGANVLTF | TGTGCCGGATCGACAGGTCCCCCTGGGGCCAACGTCCTGACTTTC
TRBJ2-2 | NA | NA | TRBV29-1 | CSVGAGPTGELFF | TGCAGCGTCGGAGCAGGGCCCACCGGGGAGCTGTTTTTT
TRBJ2-3 | TRBD1 | NA | TRBV7-9 | CASSRPGQNTDTQYF | TGTGCCAGCAGCCGCCCGGGACAGAACACAGATACGCAGTATTTT
TRBJ1-2 | NA | NA | TRBV29-1 | CSVAVTPQEGYTF | TGCAGCGTCGCGGTCACCCCCCAAGAGGGCTACACCTTC
TRBJ1-2 | NA | NA | TRBV27 | CASSSSGRGYTF | TGTGCCAGCAGTTCGTCAGGGAGGGGCTACACCTTC
TRBJ2-5 | TRBD2 | NA | TRBV9 | CASSVEPSGGRETQYF | TGTGCCAGCAGCGTAGAACCGAGCGGGGGGAGAGAGACCCAGTACTTC
TRBJ2-1 | NA | NA | TRBV5-5 | CASSFRVVDEQFF | TGTGCCAGCAGCTTCAGGGTAGTGGATGAGCAGTTCTTC
TRBJ2-1 | TRBD2 | NA | TRBV4-2 | CASSQGLADYNEQFF | TGTGCCAGCAGCCAGGGACTAGCGGACTACAATGAGCAGTTCTTC
TRBJ2-2 | NA | NA | TRBV5-5 | CASASAGARTGELFF | TGTGCCAGCGCTTCCGCGGGGGCTAGGACCGGGGAGCTGTTTTTT
TRBJ2-3 | TRBD2 | once | TRBV28 | CASSYSGGGSDTQYF | TGTGCCAGCAGTTATAGCGGGGGGGGATCAGATACGCAGTATTTT
TRBJ1-1 | NA | NA | TRBV9 | CASRQSGDGEAFF | TGTGCCAGCAGGCAATCGGGGGATGGTGAAGCTTTCTTT
TRBJ1-5 | TRBD1 | once | TRBV7-8 | CASSLALGQGHQPQHF | TGTGCCAGCAGCTTAGCCCTGGGACAGGGTCATCAGCCCCAGCATTTT
TRBJ2-3 | NA | once | TRBV15 | CATSLETGDTQYF | TGTGCCACCAGCTTGGAAACGGGAGATACGCAGTATTTT
TRBJ1-1 | NA | NA | TRBV4-1 | CASSPPPREVRVGTEAFF | TGCGCCAGCAGCCCGCCCCCTAGGGAGGTACGGGTGGGTACTGAAGCTTTCTTT
TRBJ1-1 | NA | NA | TRBV10-3 | CAIRETAVEAFF | TGTGCCATCAGGGAGACAGCGGTTGAAGCTTTCTTT
TRBJ2-1 | TRBD2 | NA | TRBV27 | CASSFQGLAGGLNEQFF | TGTGCCAGCAGTTTCCAGGGACTAGCGGGAGGTCTCAATGAGCAGTTCTTC
TRBJ1-1 | TRBD1 | NA | TRBV19 | CASSTRQGTTEAFF | TGTGCCAGTAGTACCCGACAGGGGACCACTGAAGCTTTCTTT
TRBJ2-1 | TRBD2 | once | TRBV5-1 | CASSLARAGLYNEQFF | TGCGCCAGCAGCTTGGCCAGAGCGGGGCTCTACAATGAGCAGTTCTTC
TRBJ2-5 | NA | NA | TRBV19 | CASSLGDQETQYF | TGTGCCAGCAGTCTAGGCGACCAAGAGACCCAGTACTTC
TRBJ2-1 | NA | NA | TRBV13 | CASSLGGGGRSYNEQFF | TGTGCCAGCAGCTTAGGGGGCGGGGGCCGGTCCTACAATGAGCAGTTCTTC
TRBJ2-5 | NA | NA | TRBV18 | CASSLDEDQETQYF | TGTGCCAGCTCCCTAGACGAGGATCAAGAGACCCAGTACTTC
TRBJ2-1 | TRBD2 | NA | TRBV5-4 | CASSGLGHNEQFF | TGTGCCAGCAGCGGACTAGGCCACAATGAGCAGTTCTTC
TRBJ1-3 | TRBD1 | NA | TRBV6-1 | CASRGDRFSGNTIYF | TGTGCCAGCAGAGGGGACAGGTTCTCTGGAAACACCATATATTTT
TRBJ2-1 | NA | NA | TRBV6-5 | CASSLGPGRNEQFF | TGTGCCAGCAGTCTCGGACCAGGGCGGAATGAGCAGTTCTTC
TRBJ1-2 | TRBD1 | NA | TRBV5-1 | CASSLMQGRQGLRYGYTF | TGCGCCAGCAGCTTGATGCAGGGGAGACAGGGTCTTCGCTATGGCTACACCTTC
TRBJ2-7 | NA | NA | TRBV2 | CATGEGVTTAYEQYF | TGTGCCACCGGGGAGGGGGTCACCACCGCCTACGAGCAGTACTTC
TRBJ2-7 | NA | NA | TRBV2 | CASSRPISSESSYEQYF | TGTGCCAGCAGTCGACCGATTAGCTCAGAAAGCTCCTACGAGCAGTACTTC
TRBJ1-5 | NA | few | TRBV6-5 | CASSPRDNAQPQHF | TGTGCCAGCAGCCCCCGGGACAATGCGCAGCCCCAGCATTTT
TRBJ1-2 | NA | NA | TRBV2 | CASSSSDSYGYTF | TGTGCCAGCAGTTCCAGCGATTCCTATGGCTACACCTTC
TRBJ2-7 | NA | NA | TRBV28 | CASTPGPQEAYEQYF | TGTGCCAGCACCCCCGGTCCGCAAGAGGCCTACGAGCAGTACTTC
TRBJ1-1 | TRBD1 | NA | TRBV7-9 | CASSSPGQANTEAFF | TGTGCCAGCAGCTCCCCGGGACAGGCGAACACTGAAGCTTTCTTT
TRBJ2-3 | TRBD2 | NA | TRBV6-1 | CASSRLAGGTDTQYF | TGTGCCAGCAGCCGACTAGCGGGAGGCACAGATACGCAGTATTTT
TRBJ2-1 | TRBD1 | NA | TRBV4-1 | CASSHQGTGGMNEQFF | TGCGCCAGCAGCCACCAAGGAACAGGGGGGATGAATGAGCAGTTCTTC
TRBJ1-2 | NA | NA | TRBV18 | CASSPPNPTSRGNDYGYTF | TGTGCCAGCTCACCACCGAATCCCACCTCTAGAGGAAATGACTATGGCTACACCTTC
TRBJ2-5 | TRBD1 | NA | TRBV11-2 | CASSLDFPGTDQETQYF | TGTGCCAGCAGCTTAGATTTCCCCGGGACAGACCAAGAGACCCAGTACTTC
TRBJ1-1 | NA | NA | TRBV18 | CASSPWLNMNTEAFF | TGTGCCAGCTCACCTTGGTTGAACATGAACACTGAAGCTTTCTTT
TRBJ2-3 | NA | NA | TRBV9 | CASSVGDTQYF | TGTGCCAGCAGCGTCGGAGATACGCAGTATTTT
TRBJ1-3 | NA | NA | TRBV30 | CAWSVQLGNTIYF | TGTGCCTGGAGTGTTCAACTAGGAAACACCATATATTTT
TRBJ2-3 | NA | NA | TRBV27 | CASSLWAKLTTDTQYF | TGTGCCAGCAGTTTATGGGCGAAGCTGACCACAGATACGCAGTATTTT